This TCR beta chain was captured by sequencing in a study of cytomegalovirus exposure and HLA in healthy donors. Study as a whole: Counted in an early data release were about 85 million unique TCRs from HLA-typed donors. Study-wide findings and caveats: In a later analysis, at a false discovery rate of 0.05, over 15,000 TCR beta sequences matched HLA alleles.

CDR3 length: 13 residues. CDR1 SSHAT and CDR2 FNYEAQ come from the germline V gene (reference sequence). Turning to this clone: Its antigen is not identified.

Primers included in the PCR were 60 Vbeta and 13 Jbeta primers. Assay used: immunoSEQ multiplex PCR; TCRdb lists only in-frame clones, some missing. Of over 110,000 clones listed, 78% were seen once; the top ten hold approximately 5.6%. The chain is built from TRBV7-7 and TRBJ2-2, with D tentatively TRBD2 (6 bases). This receptor was identified in a woman aged 40 to 55 in good health and CMV-seropositive. Input material: PBMCs. The CDR3 is CASASGVTGELFF. The CDR3 nucleotides read TGTGCTAGCGCGTCGGGGGTCACCGGGGAGCTGTTTTTT. Together with reference TRBV7-7 and TRBJ2-2, the CDR3 gives the full variable domain: GAGVSQSPRYKVTKRGQDVTLRCDPISSHATLYWYQQALGQGPEFLTYFNYEAQPDKSGLPSDRFSAERPEGSISTLTIQRTEQRDSAMYRCASASGVTGELFFGEGSRLTVL.